This T cell receptor (beta chain) appears in the sequencing data of a study of glioma-infiltrating T cells. Germline CDR1 reads MDHEN; CDR2 reads SYDVKM. V was clipped by 6 bases and J by 3 bases, with 15 bases between them. The CDR3 has 14 residues. Amplification of TCR alpha and beta CDR3 regions from RNA used iRepertoire nested multiplex PCR. TCRdb reprocessed the multiplex PCR reads via MiXCR and lists one record per CDR3 protein. The sample consists of about 380,000 distinct CDR3 sequences, roughly 41% of them appearing once. Sequenced input: glioma tissue, nonneoplastic brain tissue, or PBMCs (not recorded which). J is TRBJ2-7 and V is TRBV28; D might be TRBD2 (5 bases). The sequence came from a human donor with low-grade glioma or glioblastoma, undergoing nonglioma brain surgery, or in good health (not recorded which). The CDR3 DNA is TGTGCCAGCAGCTTGGGTTCACGGGACTACGAGCAGTACTTC. Amino acid sequence: CASSLGSRDYEQYF.